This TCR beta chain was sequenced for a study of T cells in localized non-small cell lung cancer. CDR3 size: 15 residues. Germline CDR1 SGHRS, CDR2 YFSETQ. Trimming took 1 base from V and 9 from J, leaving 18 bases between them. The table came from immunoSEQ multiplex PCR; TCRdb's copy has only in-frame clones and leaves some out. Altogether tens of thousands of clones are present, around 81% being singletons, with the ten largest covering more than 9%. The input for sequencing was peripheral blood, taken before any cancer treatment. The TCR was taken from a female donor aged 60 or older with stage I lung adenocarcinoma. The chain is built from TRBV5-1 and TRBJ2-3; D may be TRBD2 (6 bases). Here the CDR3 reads CASSLRVGREGTQYF. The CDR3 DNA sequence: TGCGCCAGCAGCTTGAGGGTGGGGCGGGAAGGAACGCAGTATTTT.